This is a list of T cell receptor beta chains from one sample in a study of T cells in Graves' hyperthyroidism and ophthalmopathy. Using its own MiXCR run on the multiplex PCR reads, TCRdb lists one record per CDR3 protein. This sample has over 350,000 distinct CDR3 sequences, with around 20% found just once. The sequencing sample was made of blood. These receptors were taken from a young man with Graves' ophthalmopathy. CDR3s include the opening cysteine and the closing phenylalanine or tryptophan. The D gene is left open where the match is weak. The size field is filled for only some rows; it gives once, few, many or a size class.

CASSLAQSSYNEQFF	TGTGCCAGCAGCCTCGCACAGAGCTCCTACAATGAGCAGTTCTTC	few	NA	TRBV7-3	TRBJ2-1
CASSPGQENYGYTF	TGTGCCAGCTCACCGGGACAGGAGAACTATGGCTACACCTTC	many	TRBD1	TRBV18	TRBJ1-2
CASSQDQEREAFF	TGCGCCAGCAGCCAAGATCAGGAGAGGGAAGCTTTCTTT	NA	NA	TRBV5-1	TRBJ1-1
CASSAVGGDTEAFF	TGTGCCAGCAGCGCCGTCGGGGGCGACACTGAAGCTTTCTTT	NA	NA	TRBV9	TRBJ1-1
CASSGLAGADTQYF	TGTGCCAGCAGTGGTCTAGCGGGGGCAGATACGCAGTATTTT	many	TRBD2	TRBV6-1	TRBJ2-3
CASSRPGQPKETQYF	TGTGCCAGCAGTCGCCCGGGACAGCCTAAGGAGACCCAGTACTTC	NA	TRBD1	TRBV6-2/TRBV6-3	TRBJ2-5
CASSLGDSQETQYF	TGCGCCAGCAGCTTGGGGGACAGCCAAGAGACCCAGTACTTC	many	TRBD1	TRBV5-1	TRBJ2-5
CASSIGAGDTEAFF	TGTGCCAGTAGTATAGGGGCAGGAGACACTGAAGCTTTCTTT	NA	NA	TRBV19	TRBJ1-1
CASSSGQALEQYF	TGTGCCAGCAGCTCGGGACAGGCTCTCGAGCAGTACTTC	few	TRBD1	TRBV7-3	TRBJ2-7
CAISERGGSSNQPQHF	TGTGCCATCAGTGAGCGGGGGGGCTCAAGCAATCAGCCCCAGCATTTT	many	NA	TRBV10-3	TRBJ1-5
CASTPGQSYGYTF	TGTGCCAGCACCCCTGGGCAGAGCTATGGCTACACCTTC	many	NA	TRBV6-1	TRBJ1-2
CASTEGRGVEKLFF	TGTGCCAGCACCGAAGGGAGGGGGGTCGAAAAACTGTTTTTT	few	NA	TRBV13	TRBJ1-4
CSAQRDGNSGANVLTF	TGCAGTGCCCAACGGGACGGGAACTCTGGGGCCAACGTCCTGACTTTC	NA	NA	TRBV20-1	TRBJ2-6
CASSLGQLNTGELFF	TGCGCCAGCAGCTTGGGACAGCTAAACACCGGGGAGCTGTTTTTT	NA	NA	TRBV5-1	TRBJ2-2
CSVASGTGSYEQYF	TGCAGCGTTGCCTCCGGGACAGGGTCCTACGAGCAGTACTTC	NA	TRBD1	TRBV29-1	TRBJ2-7
CASSLTGIGGTEAFF	TGTGCCAGCAGCTTAACGGGAATAGGGGGCACTGAAGCTTTCTTT	many	NA	TRBV7-3	TRBJ1-1
CASSLLSQPQHF	TGTGCCAGCAGCTTGTTGAGTCAGCCCCAGCATTTT	NA	NA	TRBV5-5	TRBJ1-5
CASAGLNSNQPQHF	TGTGCCAGCGCGGGTCTGAATAGCAATCAGCCCCAGCATTTT	many	NA	TRBV12-3/TRBV12-4	TRBJ1-5
CSATNPGEHYGYTF	TGCAGTGCCACCAACCCAGGGGAACACTATGGCTACACCTTC	NA	NA	TRBV20-1	TRBJ1-2
CASTTDPSSYEQYF	TGCGCCAGCACGACGGACCCGAGCTCCTACGAGCAGTACTTC	many	NA	TRBV10-2	TRBJ2-7